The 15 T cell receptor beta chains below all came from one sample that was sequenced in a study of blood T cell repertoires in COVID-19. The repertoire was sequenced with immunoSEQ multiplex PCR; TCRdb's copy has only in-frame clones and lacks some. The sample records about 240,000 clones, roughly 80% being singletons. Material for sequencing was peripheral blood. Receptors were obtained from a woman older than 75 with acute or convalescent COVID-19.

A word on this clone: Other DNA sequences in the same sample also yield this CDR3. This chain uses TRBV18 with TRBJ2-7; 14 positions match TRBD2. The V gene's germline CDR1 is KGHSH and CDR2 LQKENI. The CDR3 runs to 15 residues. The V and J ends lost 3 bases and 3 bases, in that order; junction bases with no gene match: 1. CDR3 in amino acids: CASSPGLAGVYEQYF. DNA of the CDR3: TGTGCCAGCTCACCGGGACTAGCGGGGGTCTACGAGCAGTACTTC. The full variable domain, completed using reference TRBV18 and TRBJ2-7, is NAGVMQNPRHLVRRRGQEARLRCSPMKGHSHVYWYRQLPEEGLKFMVYLQKENIIDESGMPKERFSAEFPKEGPSILRIQQVVRGDSAAYFCASSPGLAGVYEQYFGPGTRLTVT.

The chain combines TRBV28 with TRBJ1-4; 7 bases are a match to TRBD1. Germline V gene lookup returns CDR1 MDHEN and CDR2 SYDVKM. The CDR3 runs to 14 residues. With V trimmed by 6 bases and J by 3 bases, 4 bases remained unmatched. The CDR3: CASRRQGANEKLFF. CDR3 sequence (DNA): TGTGCCAGCAGGCGACAGGGAGCTAATGAAAAACTGTTTTTT.

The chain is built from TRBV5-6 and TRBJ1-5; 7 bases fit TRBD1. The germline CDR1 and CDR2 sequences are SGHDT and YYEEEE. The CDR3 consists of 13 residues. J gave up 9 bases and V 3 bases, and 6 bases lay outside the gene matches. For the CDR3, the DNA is TGTGCCAGCAGCTACATAGGGGGCGGGCCCCAGCATTTT. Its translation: CASSYIGGGPQHF.

The CDR3 protein is CSVGQKNYGYTF. The CDR3 DNA is TGCAGCGTTGGGCAGAAAAACTATGGCTACACCTTC. The gene calls are TRBV29-1 and TRBJ1-2, with D uncertain. The V end lost 4 bases, the J end lost 2 bases, and 8 bases lay between the germline ends. The CDR3 extends over 12 amino acids. CDR1 is SQVTM and CDR2 is ANQGSEA in the germline V gene.

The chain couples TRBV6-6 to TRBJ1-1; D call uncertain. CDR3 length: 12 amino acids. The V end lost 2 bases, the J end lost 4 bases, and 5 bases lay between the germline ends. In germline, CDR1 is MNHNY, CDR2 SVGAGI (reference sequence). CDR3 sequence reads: CASSYIGTEAFF. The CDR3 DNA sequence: TGTGCCAGCAGTTACATCGGCACTGAAGCTTTCTTT.

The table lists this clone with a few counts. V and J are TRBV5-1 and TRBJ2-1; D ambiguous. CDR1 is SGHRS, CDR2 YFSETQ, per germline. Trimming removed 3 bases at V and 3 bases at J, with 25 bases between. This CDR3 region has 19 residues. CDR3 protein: CASSSNPILTQSVYNEQFF. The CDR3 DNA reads TGCGCCAGCAGCTCCAACCCTATACTGACACAATCAGTCTACAATGAGCAGTTCTTC.

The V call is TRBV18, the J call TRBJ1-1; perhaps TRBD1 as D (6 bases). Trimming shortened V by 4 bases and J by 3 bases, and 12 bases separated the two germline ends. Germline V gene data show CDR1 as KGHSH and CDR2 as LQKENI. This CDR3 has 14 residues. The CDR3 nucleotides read TGTGCCAGCTCACTTCCCCCAGGGGACACTGAAGCTTTCTTT. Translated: CASSLPPGDTEAFF.

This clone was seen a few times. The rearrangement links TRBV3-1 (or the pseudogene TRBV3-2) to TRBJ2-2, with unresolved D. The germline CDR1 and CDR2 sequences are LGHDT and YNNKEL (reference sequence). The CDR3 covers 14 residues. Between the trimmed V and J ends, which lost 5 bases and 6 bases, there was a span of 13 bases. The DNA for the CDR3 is TGTGCCAGCAGCTCGTTGTCCAGCGCCGGGGAGCTGTTTTTT. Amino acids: CASSSLSSAGELFF.

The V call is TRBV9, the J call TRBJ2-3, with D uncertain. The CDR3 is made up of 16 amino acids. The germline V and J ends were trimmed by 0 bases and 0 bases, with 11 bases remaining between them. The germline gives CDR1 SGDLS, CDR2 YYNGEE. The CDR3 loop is CASSVGAPSSTDTQYF. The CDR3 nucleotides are TGTGCCAGCAGCGTAGGAGCTCCTTCTAGCACAGATACGCAGTATTTT.

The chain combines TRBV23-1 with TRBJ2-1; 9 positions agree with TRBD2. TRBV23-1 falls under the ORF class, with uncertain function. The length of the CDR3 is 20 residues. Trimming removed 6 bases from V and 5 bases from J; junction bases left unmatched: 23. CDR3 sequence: CASRRTLLSPAGLADNEQFF. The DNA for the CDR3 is TGCGCCAGCAGGCGAACTTTACTCAGCCCGGCGGGACTAGCAGACAATGAGCAGTTCTTC.

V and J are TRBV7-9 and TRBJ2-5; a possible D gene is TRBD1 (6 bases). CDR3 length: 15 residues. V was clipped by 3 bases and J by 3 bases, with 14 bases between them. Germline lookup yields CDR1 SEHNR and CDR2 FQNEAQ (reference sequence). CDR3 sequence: CASSFFTGTKETQYF. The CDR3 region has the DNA TGTGCCAGCAGCTTTTTCACCGGGACAAAAGAGACCCAGTACTTC.

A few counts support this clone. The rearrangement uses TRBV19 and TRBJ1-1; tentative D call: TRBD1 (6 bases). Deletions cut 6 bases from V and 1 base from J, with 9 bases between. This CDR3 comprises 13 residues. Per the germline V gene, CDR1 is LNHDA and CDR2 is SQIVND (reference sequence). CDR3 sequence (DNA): TGTGCCAGTAGATCACAGGGGAACACTGAAGCTTTCTTT. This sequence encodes CASRSQGNTEAFF.

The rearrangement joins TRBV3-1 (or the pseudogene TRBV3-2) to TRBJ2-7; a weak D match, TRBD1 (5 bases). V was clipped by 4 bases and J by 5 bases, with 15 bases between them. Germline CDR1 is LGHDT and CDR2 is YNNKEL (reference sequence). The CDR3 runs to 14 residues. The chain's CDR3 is CASSPTQGLHEQYF. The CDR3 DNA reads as TGTGCCAGCAGCCCCACGCAGGGCCTTCACGAGCAGTACTTC.

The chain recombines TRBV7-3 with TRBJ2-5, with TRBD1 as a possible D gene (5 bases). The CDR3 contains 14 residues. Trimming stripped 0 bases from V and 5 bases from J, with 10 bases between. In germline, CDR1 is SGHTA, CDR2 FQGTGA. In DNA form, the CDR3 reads TGTGCCAGCAGCTTAACACAGGCCGGGGAGACCCAGTACTTC. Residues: CASSLTQAGETQYF.

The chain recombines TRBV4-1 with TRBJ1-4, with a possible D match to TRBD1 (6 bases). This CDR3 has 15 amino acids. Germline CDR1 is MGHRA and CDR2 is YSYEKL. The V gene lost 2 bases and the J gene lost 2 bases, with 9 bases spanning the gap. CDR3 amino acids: CASSQTGWTNEKLFF. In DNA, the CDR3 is TGCGCCAGCAGCCAAACAGGGTGGACTAATGAAAAACTGTTTTTT.